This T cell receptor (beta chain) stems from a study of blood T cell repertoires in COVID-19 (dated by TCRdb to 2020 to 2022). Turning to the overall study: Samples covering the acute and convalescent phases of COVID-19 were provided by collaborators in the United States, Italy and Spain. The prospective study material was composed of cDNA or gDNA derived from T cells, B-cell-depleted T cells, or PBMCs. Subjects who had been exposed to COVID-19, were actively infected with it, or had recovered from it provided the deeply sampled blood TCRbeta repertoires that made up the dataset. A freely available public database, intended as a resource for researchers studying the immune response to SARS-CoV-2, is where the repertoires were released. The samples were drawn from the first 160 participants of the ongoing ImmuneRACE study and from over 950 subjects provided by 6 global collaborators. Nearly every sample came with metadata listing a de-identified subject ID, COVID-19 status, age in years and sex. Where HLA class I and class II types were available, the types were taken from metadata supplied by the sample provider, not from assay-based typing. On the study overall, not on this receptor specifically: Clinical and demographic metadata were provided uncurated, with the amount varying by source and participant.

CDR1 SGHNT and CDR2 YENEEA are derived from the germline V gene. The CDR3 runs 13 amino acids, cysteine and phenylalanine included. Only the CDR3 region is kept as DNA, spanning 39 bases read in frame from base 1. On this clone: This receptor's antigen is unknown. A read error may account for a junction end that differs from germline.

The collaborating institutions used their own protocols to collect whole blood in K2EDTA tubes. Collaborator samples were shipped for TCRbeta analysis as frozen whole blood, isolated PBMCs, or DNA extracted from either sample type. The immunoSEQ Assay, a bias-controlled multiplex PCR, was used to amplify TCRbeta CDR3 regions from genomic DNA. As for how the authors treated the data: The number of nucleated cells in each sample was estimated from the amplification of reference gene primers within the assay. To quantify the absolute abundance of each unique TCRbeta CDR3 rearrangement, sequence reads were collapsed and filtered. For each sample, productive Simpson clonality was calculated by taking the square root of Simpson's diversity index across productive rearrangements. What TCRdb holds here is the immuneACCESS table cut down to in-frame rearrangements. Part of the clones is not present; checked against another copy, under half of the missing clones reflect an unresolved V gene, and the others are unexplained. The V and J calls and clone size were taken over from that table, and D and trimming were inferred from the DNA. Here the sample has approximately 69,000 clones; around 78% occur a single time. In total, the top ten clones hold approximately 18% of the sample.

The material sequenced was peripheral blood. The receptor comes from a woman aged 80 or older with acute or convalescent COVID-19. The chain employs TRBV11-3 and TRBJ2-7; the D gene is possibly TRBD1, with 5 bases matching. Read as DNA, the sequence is TGTGCCAGCAGCCTAGACAGTCCCTACGAGCAGTACTTC. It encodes CASSLDSPYEQYF.